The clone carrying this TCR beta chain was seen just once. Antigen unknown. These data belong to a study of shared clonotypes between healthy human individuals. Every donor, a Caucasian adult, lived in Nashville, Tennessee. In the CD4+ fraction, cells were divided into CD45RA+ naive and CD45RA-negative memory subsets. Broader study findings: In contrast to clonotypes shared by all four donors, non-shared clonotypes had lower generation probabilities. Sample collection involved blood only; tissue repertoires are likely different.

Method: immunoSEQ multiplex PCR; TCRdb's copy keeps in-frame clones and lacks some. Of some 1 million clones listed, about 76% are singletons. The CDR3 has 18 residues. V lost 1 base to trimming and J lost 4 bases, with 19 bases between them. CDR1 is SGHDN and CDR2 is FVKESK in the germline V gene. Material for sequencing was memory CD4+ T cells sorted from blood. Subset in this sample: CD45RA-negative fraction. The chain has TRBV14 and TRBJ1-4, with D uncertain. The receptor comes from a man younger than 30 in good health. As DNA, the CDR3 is TGTGCCAGCAGCCAAGCCCCGGGAAGGGCGAACGGTAATGAAAAACTGTTTTTT. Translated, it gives CASSQAPGRANGNEKLFF.